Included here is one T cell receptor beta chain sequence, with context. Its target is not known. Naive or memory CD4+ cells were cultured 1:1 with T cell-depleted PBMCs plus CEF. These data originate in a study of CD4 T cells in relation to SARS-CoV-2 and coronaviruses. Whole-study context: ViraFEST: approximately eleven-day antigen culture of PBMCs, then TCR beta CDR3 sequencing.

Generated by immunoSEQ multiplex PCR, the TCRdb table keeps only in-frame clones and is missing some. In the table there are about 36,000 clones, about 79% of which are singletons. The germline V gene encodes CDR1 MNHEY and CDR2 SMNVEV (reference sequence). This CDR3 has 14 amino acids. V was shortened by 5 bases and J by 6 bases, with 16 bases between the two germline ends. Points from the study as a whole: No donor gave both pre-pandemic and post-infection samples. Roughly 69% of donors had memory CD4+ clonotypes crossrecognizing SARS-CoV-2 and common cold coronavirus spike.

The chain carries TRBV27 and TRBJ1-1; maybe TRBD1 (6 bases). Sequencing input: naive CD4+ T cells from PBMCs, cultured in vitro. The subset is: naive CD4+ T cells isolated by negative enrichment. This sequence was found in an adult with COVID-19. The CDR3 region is CASSPLRTEPEAFF. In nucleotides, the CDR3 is TGTGCCAGCAGTCCCCTTCGGACAGAACCTGAAGCTTTCTTT.